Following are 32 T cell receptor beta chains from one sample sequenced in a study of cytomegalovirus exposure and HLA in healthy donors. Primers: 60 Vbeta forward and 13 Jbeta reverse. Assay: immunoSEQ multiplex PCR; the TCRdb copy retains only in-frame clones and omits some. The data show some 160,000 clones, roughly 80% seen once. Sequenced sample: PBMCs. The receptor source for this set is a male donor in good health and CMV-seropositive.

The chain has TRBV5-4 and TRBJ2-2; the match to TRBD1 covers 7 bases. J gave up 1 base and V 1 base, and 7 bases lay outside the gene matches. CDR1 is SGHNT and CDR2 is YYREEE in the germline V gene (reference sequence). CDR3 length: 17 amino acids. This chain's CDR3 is CASSLPRTGLNTGELFF. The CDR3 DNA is TGTGCCAGCAGCTTGCCTCGGACAGGTCTGAACACCGGGGAGCTGTTTTTT.

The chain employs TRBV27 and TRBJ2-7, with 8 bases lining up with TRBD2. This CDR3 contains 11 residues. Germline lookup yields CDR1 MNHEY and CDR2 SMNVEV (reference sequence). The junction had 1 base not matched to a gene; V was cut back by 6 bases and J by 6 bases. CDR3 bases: TGTGCCAGCAGACGGGAGGGCGAGCAGTACTTC. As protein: CASRREGEQYF.

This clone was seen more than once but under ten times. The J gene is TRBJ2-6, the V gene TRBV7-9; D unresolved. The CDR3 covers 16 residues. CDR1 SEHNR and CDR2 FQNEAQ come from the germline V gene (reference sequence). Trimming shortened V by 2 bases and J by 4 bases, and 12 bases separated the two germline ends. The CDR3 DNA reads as TGTGCCAGCAGCTTAAGAGTCTCCCGAGGGGCCAACGTCCTGACTTTC. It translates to CASSLRVSRGANVLTF.

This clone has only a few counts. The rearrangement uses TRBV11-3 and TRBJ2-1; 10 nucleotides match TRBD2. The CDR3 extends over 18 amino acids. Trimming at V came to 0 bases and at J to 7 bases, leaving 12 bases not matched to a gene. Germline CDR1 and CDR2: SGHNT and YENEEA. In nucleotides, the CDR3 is TGTGCCAGCAGCTTAGACGGAATCGGGACTAGCGCGGTTAATGAGCAGTTCTTC. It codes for CASSLDGIGTSAVNEQFF.

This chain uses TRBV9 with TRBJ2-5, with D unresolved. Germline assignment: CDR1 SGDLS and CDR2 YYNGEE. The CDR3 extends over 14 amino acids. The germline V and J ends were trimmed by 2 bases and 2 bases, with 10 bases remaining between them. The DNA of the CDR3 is TGTGCCAGCAGCGTCCCGGTTTTTCAAGAGACCCAGTACTTC. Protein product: CASSVPVFQETQYF.

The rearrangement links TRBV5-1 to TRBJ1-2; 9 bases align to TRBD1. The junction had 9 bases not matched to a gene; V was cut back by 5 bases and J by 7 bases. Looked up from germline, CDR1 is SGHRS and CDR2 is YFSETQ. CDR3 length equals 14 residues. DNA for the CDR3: TGCGCCAGCAGGATGACAGGGGGGACCATTGGCTACACCTTC. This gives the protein CASRMTGGTIGYTF.

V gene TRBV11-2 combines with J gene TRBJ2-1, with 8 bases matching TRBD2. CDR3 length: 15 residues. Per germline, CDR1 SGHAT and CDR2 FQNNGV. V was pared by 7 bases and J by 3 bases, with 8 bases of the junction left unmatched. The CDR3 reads CASTEAGVVYNEQFF. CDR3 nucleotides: TGTGCCAGCACCGAAGCGGGAGTAGTCTACAATGAGCAGTTCTTC.

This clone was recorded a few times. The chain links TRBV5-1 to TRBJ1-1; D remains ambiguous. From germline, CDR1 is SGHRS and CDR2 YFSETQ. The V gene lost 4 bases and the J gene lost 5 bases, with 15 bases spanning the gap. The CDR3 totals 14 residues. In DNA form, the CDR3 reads TGCGCCAGCAGCCTTTTTCGGACTGGAACTGAAGCTTTCTTT. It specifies CASSLFRTGTEAFF.

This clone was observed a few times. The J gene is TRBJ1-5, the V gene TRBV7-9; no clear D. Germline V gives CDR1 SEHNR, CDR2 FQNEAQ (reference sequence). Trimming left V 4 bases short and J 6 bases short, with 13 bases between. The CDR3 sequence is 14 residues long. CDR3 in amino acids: CASSSTAVGQPQHF. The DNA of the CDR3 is TGTGCCAGCAGCTCTACTGCGGTTGGTCAGCCCCAGCATTTT.

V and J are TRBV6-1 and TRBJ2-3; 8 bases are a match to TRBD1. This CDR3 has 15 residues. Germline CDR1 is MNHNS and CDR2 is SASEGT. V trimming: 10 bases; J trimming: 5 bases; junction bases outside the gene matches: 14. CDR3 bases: TGTGCCACCCCACTGGGGCAGGGGGCGAGAGATACGCAGTATTTT. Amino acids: CATPLGQGARDTQYF.

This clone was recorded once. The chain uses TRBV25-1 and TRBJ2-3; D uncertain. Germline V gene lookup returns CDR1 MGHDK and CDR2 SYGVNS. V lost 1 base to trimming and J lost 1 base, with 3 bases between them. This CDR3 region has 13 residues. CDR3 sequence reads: CASSESGTDTQYF. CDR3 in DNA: TGTGCCAGCAGTGAATCAGGCACAGATACGCAGTATTTT.

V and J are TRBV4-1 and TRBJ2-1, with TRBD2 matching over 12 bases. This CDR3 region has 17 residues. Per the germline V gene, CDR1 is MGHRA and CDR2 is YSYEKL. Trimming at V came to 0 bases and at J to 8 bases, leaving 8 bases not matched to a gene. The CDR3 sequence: CASSQDPSGGGADEQFF. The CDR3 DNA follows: TGCGCCAGCAGCCAAGACCCTAGCGGGGGGGGCGCGGATGAGCAGTTCTTC.

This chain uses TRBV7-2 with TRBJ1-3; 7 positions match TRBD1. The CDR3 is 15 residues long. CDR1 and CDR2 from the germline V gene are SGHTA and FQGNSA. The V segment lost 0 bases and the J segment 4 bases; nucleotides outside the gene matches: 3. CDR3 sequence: CASSLAGQSGNTIYF. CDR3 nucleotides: TGTGCCAGCAGCTTAGCGGGACAGTCAGGAAACACCATATATTTT.

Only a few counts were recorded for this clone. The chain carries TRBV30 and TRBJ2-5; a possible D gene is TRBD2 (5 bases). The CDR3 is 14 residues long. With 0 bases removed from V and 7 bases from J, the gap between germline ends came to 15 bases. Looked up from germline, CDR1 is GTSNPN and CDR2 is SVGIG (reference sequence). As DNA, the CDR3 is TGTGCCTGGAGTGTAAACGGCCTGGGAGTGACCCAGTACTTC. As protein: CAWSVNGLGVTQYF.

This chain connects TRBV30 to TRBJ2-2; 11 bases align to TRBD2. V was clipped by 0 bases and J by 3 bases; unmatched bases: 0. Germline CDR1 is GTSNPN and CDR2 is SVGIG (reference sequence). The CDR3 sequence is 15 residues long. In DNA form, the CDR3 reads TGTGCCTGGAGTGTACTAGCGGGGGACACCGGGGAGCTGTTTTTT. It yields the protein CAWSVLAGDTGELFF.

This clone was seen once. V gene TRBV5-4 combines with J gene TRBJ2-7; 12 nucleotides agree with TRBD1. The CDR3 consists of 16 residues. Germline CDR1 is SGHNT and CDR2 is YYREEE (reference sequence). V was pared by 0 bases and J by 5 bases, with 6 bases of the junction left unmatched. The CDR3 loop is CASSLDLGQGAHEQYF. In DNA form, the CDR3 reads TGTGCCAGCAGCTTGGATCTGGGACAGGGGGCCCACGAGCAGTACTTC.

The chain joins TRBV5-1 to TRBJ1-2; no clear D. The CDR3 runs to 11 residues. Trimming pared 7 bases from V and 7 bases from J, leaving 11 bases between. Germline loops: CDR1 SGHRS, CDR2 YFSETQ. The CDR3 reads CASHSSLGYTF. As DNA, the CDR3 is TGCGCCAGCCACTCTTCCCTTGGCTACACCTTC. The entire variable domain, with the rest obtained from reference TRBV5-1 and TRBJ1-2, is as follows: KAGVTQTPRYLIKTRGQQVTLSCSPISGHRSVSWYQQTPGQGLQFLFEYFSETQRNKGNFPGRFSGRQFSNSRSEMNVSTLELGDSALYLCASHSSLGYTFGSGTRLTVV.

The CDR3 protein is CASSLATGRGGVDTQYF. The CDR3 DNA reads TGTGCCAGCAGCTTGGCCACAGGGCGGGGGGGCGTAGATACGCAGTATTTT. This sequence joins TRBV5-4 and TRBJ2-3; the match to TRBD2 covers 9 bases. Per the germline V gene, CDR1 is SGHNT and CDR2 is YYREEE (reference sequence). This CDR3 has 17 residues. V gave up 0 bases and J gave up 5 bases; unmatched junction bases: 10.

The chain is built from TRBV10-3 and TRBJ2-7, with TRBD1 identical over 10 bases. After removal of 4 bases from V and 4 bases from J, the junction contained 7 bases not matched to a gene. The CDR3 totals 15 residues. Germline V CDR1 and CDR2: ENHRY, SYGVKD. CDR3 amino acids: CAISGDRGLRYEQYF. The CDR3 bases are TGTGCCATCAGTGGAGACAGGGGGCTAAGGTACGAGCAGTACTTC.

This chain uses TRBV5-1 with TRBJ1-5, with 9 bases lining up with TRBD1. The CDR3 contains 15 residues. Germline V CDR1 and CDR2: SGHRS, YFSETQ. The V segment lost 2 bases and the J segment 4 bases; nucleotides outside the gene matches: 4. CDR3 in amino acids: CASSFGTGPNQPQHF. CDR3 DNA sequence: TGCGCCAGCAGCTTCGGGACAGGGCCTAATCAGCCCCAGCATTTT.

As DNA, the CDR3 is TGTGCCAGCAGCCTCGGTCCCCCACCCCTCCACTTT. It encodes CASSLGPPPLHF. The V gene is TRBV14, the J gene TRBJ1-6; no clear D. This CDR3 is 12 amino acids long. V lost 4 bases and J lost 11, with 9 bases in between. Germline V gene lookup returns CDR1 SGHDN and CDR2 FVKESK.

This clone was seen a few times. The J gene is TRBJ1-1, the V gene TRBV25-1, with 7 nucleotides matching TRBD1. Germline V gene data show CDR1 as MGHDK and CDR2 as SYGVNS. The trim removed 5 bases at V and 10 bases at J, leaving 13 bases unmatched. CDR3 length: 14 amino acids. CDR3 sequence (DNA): TGTGCCAGCAGTACGGGGCAGGGGGACGGGGGAGCTTTCTTT. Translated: CASSTGQGDGGAFF.

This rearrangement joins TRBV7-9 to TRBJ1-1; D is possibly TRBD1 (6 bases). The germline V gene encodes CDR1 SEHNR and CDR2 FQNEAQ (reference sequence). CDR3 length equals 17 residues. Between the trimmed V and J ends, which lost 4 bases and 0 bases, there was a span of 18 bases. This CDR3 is CASSSNLRTVMNTEAFF. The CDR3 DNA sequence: TGTGCCAGCAGCTCGAACCTGAGGACAGTTATGAACACTGAAGCTTTCTTT.

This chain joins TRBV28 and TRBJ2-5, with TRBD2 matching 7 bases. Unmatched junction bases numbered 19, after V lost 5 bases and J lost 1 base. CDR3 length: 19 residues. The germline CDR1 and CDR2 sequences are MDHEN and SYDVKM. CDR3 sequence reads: CASSPSTPREGRPQETQYF. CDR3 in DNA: TGTGCCAGCAGTCCTTCAACCCCCAGGGAGGGAAGGCCCCAAGAGACCCAGTACTTC.

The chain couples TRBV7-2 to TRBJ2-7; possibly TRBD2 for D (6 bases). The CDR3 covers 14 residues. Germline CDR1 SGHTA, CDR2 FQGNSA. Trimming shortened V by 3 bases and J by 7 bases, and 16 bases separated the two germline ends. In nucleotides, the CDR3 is TGTGCCAGCAGCTTCTCGGGAGCGTCGGGGGAGCAGTACTTC. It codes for CASSFSGASGEQYF.

The CDR3 nucleotides are TGTGCCAGCAGCTTAGGAAATTCGGCGGGGGTGGCCTACGAGCAGTACTTC. It codes for CASSLGNSAGVAYEQYF. The chain uses TRBV7-6 and TRBJ2-7, with 7 bases identical to TRBD2. The CDR3 is 17 amino acids. Germline lookup yields CDR1 SGHVS and CDR2 FNYEAQ. V was clipped by 1 base and J by 2 bases; unmatched bases: 11.

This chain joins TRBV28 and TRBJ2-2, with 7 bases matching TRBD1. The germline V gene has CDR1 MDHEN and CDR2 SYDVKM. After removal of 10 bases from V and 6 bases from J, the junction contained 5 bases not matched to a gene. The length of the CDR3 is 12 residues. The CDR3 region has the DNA TGTGCCACCGAAGGACAGGCCGGGGAGCTGTTTTTT. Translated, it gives CATEGQAGELFF.

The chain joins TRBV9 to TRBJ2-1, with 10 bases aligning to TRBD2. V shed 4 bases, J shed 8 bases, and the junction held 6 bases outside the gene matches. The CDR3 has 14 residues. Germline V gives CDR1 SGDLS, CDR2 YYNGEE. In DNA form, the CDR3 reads TGTGCCAGCAGCCCACGGACTAGCGGCGATGAGCAGTTCTTC. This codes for CASSPRTSGDEQFF.

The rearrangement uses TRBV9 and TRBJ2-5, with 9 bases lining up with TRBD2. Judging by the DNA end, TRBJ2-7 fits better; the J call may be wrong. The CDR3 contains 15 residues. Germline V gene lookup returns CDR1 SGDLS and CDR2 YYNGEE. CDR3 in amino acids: CASSVVSGGPYEQYF. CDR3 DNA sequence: TGTGCCAGCAGCGTAGTAAGCGGGGGGCCCTACGAGCAGTACTTC.

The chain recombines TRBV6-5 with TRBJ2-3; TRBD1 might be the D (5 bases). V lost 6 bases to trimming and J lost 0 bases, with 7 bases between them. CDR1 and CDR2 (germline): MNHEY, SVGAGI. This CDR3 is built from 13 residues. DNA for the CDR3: TGTGCCAGCAGAGACAGTAGCACAGATACGCAGTATTTT. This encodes CASRDSSTDTQYF.

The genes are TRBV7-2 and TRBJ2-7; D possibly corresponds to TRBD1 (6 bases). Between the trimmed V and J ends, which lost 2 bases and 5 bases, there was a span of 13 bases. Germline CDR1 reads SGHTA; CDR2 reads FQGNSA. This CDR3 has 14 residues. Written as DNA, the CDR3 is TGTGCCAGCAGCTTATCTCCAGGGGTTGACGAGCAGTACTTC. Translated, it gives CASSLSPGVDEQYF. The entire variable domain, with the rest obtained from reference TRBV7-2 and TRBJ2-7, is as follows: GAGVSQSPSNKVTEKGKDVELRCDPISGHTALYWYRQSLGQGLEFLIYFQGNSAPDKSGLPSDRFSAERTGGSVSTLTIQRTQQEDSAVYLCASSLSPGVDEQYFGPGTRLTVT.

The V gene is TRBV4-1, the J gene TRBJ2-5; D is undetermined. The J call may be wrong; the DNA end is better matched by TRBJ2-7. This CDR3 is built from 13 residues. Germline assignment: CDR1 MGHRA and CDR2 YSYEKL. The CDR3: CASSPYVGYEQYF. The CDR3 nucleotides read TGCGCCAGCAGCCCCTATGTGGGCTACGAGCAGTACTTC.